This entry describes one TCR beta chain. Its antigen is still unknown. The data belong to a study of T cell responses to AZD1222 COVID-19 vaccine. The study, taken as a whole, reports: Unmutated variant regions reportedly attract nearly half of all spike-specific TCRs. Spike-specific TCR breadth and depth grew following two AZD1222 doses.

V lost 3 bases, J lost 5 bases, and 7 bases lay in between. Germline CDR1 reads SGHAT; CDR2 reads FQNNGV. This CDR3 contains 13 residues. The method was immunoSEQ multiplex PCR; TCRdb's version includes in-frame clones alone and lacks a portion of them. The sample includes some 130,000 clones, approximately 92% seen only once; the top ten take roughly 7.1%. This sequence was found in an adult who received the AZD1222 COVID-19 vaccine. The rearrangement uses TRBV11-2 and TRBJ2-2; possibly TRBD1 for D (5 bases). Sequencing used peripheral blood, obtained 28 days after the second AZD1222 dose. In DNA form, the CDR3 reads TGTGCCAGCAGCTTCCAGGGAACCGGGGAGCTGTTTTTT. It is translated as CASSFQGTGELFF.